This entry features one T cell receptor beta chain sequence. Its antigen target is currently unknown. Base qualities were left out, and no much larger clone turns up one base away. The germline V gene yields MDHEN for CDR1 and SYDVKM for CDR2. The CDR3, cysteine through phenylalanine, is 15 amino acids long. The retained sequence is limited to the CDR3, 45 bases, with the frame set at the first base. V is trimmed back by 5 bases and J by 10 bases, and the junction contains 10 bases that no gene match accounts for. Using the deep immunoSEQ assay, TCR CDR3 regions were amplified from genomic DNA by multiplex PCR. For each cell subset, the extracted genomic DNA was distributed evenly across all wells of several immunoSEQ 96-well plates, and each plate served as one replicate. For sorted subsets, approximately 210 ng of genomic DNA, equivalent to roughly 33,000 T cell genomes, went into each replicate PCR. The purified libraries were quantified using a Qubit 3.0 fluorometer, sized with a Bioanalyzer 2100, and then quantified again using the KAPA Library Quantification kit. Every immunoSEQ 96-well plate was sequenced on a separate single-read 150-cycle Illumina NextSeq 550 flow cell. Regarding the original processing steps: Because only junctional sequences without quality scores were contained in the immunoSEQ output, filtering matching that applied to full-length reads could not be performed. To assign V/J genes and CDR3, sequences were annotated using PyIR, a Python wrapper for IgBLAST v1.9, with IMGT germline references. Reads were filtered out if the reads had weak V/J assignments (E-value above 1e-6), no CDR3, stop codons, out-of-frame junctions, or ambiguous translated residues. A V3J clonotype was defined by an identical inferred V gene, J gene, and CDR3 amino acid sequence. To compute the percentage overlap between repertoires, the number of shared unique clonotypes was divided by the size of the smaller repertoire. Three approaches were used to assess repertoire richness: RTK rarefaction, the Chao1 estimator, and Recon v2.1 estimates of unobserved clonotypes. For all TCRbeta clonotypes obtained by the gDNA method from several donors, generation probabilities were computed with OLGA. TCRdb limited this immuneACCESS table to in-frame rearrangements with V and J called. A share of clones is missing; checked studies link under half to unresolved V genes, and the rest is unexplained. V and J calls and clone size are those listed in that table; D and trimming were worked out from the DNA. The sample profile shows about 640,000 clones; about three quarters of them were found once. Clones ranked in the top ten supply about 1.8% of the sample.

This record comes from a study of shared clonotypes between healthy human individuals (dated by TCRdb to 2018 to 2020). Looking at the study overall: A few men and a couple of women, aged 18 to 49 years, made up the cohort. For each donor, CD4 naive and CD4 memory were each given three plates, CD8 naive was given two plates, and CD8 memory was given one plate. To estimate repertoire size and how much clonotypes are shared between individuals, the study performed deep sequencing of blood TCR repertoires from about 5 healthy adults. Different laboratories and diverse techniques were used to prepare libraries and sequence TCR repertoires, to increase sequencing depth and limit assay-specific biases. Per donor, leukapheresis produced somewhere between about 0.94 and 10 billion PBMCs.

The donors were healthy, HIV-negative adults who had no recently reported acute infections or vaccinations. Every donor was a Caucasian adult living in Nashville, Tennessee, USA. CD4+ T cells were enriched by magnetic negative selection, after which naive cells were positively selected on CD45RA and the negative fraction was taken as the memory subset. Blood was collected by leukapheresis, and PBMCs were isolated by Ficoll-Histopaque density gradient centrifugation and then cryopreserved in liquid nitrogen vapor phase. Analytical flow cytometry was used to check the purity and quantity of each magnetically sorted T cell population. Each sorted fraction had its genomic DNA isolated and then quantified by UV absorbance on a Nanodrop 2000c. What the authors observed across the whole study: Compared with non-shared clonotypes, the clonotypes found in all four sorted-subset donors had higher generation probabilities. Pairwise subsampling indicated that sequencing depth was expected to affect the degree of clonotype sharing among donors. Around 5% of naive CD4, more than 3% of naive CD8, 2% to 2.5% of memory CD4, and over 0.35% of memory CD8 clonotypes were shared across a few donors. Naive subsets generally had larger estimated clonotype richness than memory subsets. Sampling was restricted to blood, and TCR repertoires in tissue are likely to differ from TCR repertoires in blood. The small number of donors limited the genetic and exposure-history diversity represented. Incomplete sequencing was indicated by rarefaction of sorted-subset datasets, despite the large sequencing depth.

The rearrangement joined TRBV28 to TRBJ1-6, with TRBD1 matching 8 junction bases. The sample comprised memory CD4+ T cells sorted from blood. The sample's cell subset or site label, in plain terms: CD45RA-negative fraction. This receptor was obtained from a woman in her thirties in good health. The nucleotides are TGTGCCAGCAGTCAACTACAGGGGGTAGGGTCACCCCTCCACTTT. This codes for CASSQLQGVGSPLHF.